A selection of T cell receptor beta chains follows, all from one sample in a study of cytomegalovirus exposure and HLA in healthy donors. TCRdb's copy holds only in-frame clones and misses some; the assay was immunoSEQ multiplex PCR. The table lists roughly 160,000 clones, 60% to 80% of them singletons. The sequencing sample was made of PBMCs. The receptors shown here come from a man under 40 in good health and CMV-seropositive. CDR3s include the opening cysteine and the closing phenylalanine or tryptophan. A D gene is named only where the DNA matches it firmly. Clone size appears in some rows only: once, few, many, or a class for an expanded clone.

TGTGCCAGCACCGGGAGGGTCATGAACACTGAAGCTTTCTTT	CASTGRVMNTEAFF	TRBJ1-1	NA	14	TRBV2	NA
TGTGCCAGTAGTATTAGACAGGGGGGCGGCACTGAAGCTTTCTTT	CASSIRQGGGTEAFF	TRBJ1-1	NA	15	TRBV19	TRBD1
TGTGCCAGCAGTTACTCGGGACAGGGGGGAGAGGAGACCCAGTACTTC	CASSYSGQGGEETQYF	TRBJ2-5	NA	16	TRBV6-5	TRBD1
TGCAGTGCTAGACGGTACAATGAGCAGTTCTTC	CSARRYNEQFF	TRBJ2-1	once	11	TRBV20-1	NA
TGCGCCAGCAGCCAAGTCCCGGGACAAACCTACGAGCAGTACTTC	CASSQVPGQTYEQYF	TRBJ2-7	NA	15	TRBV4-1	NA
TGCGCCAGCAGCCCTGGGAGTCCTGCTGGAAACACCATATATTTT	CASSPGSPAGNTIYF	TRBJ1-3	NA	15	TRBV4-1	NA
TGTGCCACAGGACAGGGGGCAATGGCTGGAAACACCATATATTTT	CATGQGAMAGNTIYF	TRBJ1-3	NA	15	TRBV6-5	TRBD1
TGCGCCAGCAGCTTTGGAGGGAGCTACACAGATACGCAGTATTTT	CASSFGGSYTDTQYF	TRBJ2-3	few	15	TRBV5-1	NA
TGTGCCAGCAGCTCCGGACAGGGCGGCGACACTGAAGCTTTCTTT	CASSSGQGGDTEAFF	TRBJ1-1	once	15	TRBV7-9	TRBD1
TGTGCCAGTAGTATTACAGATAATTCACCCCTCCACTTT	CASSITDNSPLHF	TRBJ1-6	few	13	TRBV19	NA
TGCGCCAGCAGCCAGGGACAGGGCGAAGCTTTCTTT	CASSQGQGEAFF	TRBJ1-1	NA	12	TRBV5-1	TRBD1